This T cell receptor (beta chain) emerged from a study of chemoradiotherapy in HPV16-positive cancers. Study-level points and caveats: HPV-responsive T-cell expansion during chemoradiotherapy was linked to improved recurrence-free survival in HPV16-positive patients. Candidate HPV-specific clones and E7-related TCR motifs grew in tumor during treatment.

In the case of this clone: What it binds is not known.

Only in-frame clones appear in the TCRdb table, and some are missing; sequencing was by immunoSEQ multiplex PCR. The sample has a few thousand clones; 83% are singletons. Over chemoradiotherapy, repertoires were sampled more than once. This material consisted of tumor tissue, taken from a patient who underwent chemoradiotherapy. The TCR comes from a human donor with HPV-associated anogenital cancer.

The CDR3: CASSLVWAVSSYNEQFF. For the CDR3, the DNA is TGCGCCAGCAGCTTGGTATGGGCGGTCAGCTCCTACAATGAGCAGTTCTTC. The chain combines TRBV5-1 with TRBJ2-1; D gene uncertain. The V and J ends lost 0 bases and 0 bases respectively, with 13 bases between them. The CDR3 length is 17 residues. The germline CDR1 and CDR2 sequences are SGHRS and YFSETQ.